These T cell receptor beta chains were read from a single sample in a study of glioma-infiltrating T cells. Using its own MiXCR run on the multiplex PCR reads, TCRdb lists one record per CDR3 protein. The sample includes under 50,000 distinct CDR3 sequences, approximately 20% of them seen just once. The source material was glioma tissue, nonneoplastic brain tissue, or PBMCs (not recorded which). Every receptor here comes from a human donor with low-grade glioma or glioblastoma, undergoing nonglioma brain surgery, or in good health (not recorded which). The CDR3 runs from the conserved cysteine through the conserved F or W. The order of the fields is J gene, clone size, V gene, D gene, CDR3 DNA, CDR3 protein. A D gene is named only where the DNA matches it firmly. Only part of the rows carry a size: once, few, many, or a class if the clone is expanded.

J: TRBJ1-4
size: many
V: TRBV18
D: -
DNA: TGTGCCAGCTCACCCCGACCAGGAGACAAACTGTTTTTT
CDR3: CASSPRPGDKLFF

J: TRBJ1-5
size: many
V: TRBV28
D: TRBD1
DNA: TGTGCCAGCAGCACAAGGACAGGGGAGACTCAGCCCCAGCATTTT
CDR3: CASSTRTGETQPQHF

J: TRBJ2-7
size: many
V: TRBV4-1
D: -
DNA: TGCGCCAGCAGCGATCGACAGTCCTACGAGCAGTACTTC
CDR3: CASSDRQSYEQYF

J: TRBJ1-5
size: many
V: TRBV12-3/TRBV12-4
D: -
DNA: TGTGCCAGCAGTTTGGGGGGAGGTCAGCCCCAGCATTTT
CDR3: CASSLGGGQPQHF

J: TRBJ2-7
size: -
V: TRBV28
D: TRBD2
DNA: TGTGCCAGCAGTCCCCCGGGGGACCCGCGGGGGGATGAGAAGTACTTC
CDR3: CASSPPGDPRGDEKYF

J: TRBJ1-6
size: -
V: TRBV12-5
D: -
DNA: TGTGCTAGTGGTTTTCTAGATTCACCCCTCCACTTT
CDR3: CASGFLDSPLHF

J: TRBJ2-3
size: -
V: TRBV11-2
D: -
DNA: TGTGCCAGCAGCCAAAGGGCAGTGAGCACAGATACGCAGTATTTT
CDR3: CASSQRAVSTDTQYF

J: TRBJ2-1
size: many
V: TRBV6-1
D: TRBD2
DNA: TGTGCCAGCACCCTAGCGGGGGGGCGCAATGAGCAGTTCTTC
CDR3: CASTLAGGRNEQFF

J: TRBJ2-3
size: many
V: TRBV15
D: TRBD2
DNA: TGTGCCACCAGCAGCCGGGGGACTAGCGGAAATACAGATACGCAGTATTTT
CDR3: CATSSRGTSGNTDTQYF

J: TRBJ2-5
size: many
V: TRBV6-1
D: TRBD2
DNA: TGTGCCACCCAGCGGGGGGGCCGTCGAGAGACCCAGTACTTC
CDR3: CATQRGGRRETQYF

J: TRBJ1-2
size: -
V: TRBV11-2
D: -
DNA: TGTGCCAGCACCATGATTTTTGGGGGGGCTTATGGCTACACCTTC
CDR3: CASTMIFGGAYGYTF

J: TRBJ1-6
size: many
V: TRBV6-1
D: -
DNA: TGTGCCAACAGCGGCACCGATAATTCACCCCTCCACTTT
CDR3: CANSGTDNSPLHF

J: TRBJ2-3
size: -
V: TRBV9
D: -
DNA: TGTGCCAGCAGCGTAAGTGGGTTAAGCACAGATACGCAGTATTTT
CDR3: CASSVSGLSTDTQYF

J: TRBJ2-1
size: many
V: TRBV28
D: -
DNA: TGTGCCAGCACCCCCCCCGGCCGACTCTCCTACAATGAGCAGTTCTTC
CDR3: CASTPPGRLSYNEQFF

J: TRBJ2-3
size: -
V: TRBV27
D: TRBD1
DNA: TGTGCCAGCAGCTTGACAGGGGGTGCGGTAGATACGCAGAATTTT
CDR3: CASSLTGGAVDTQNF

J: TRBJ1-6
size: many
V: TRBV10-3
D: TRBD1
DNA: TGTGCCATCAGTACCTCGGACAGGTGGAATTCACCCCTCCACTTT
CDR3: CAISTSDRWNSPLHF

J: TRBJ2-3
size: -
V: TRBV5-4
D: TRBD2
DNA: TGTGCCAGCAGCTCTACTAGCGGGGCGTACACAGATACGCAGTATTTT
CDR3: CASSSTSGAYTDTQYF

J: TRBJ2-1
size: -
V: TRBV12-5
D: -
DNA: TGTGCTAGTTTAGGGGGGGTTGAGGATGAGCAGTTCTTC
CDR3: CASLGGVEDEQFF

J: TRBJ2-7
size: many
V: TRBV14
D: TRBD1
DNA: TGTGCCAGCAGCCAAGCGACAGGGGGAGAGCAGTACTTC
CDR3: CASSQATGGEQYF

J: TRBJ1-3
size: few
V: TRBV12-3/TRBV12-4
D: -
DNA: TGTGCCAGCAGGTCGGGGCAGGGGTACTCTGGAAACACCATATATTTT
CDR3: CASRSGQGYSGNTIYF

J: TRBJ2-1
size: few
V: TRBV9
D: -
DNA: TGTGCCAGCAGCGTACCGGACAGCCTCCCCTACAATGAGCAGTTCTTC
CDR3: CASSVPDSLPYNEQFF

J: TRBJ2-3
size: -
V: TRBV14
D: -
DNA: TGTGCCAGCAGCCAAGCTTGGGCCCCATATACGCAGTATTTT
CDR3: CASSQAWAPYTQYF

J: TRBJ1-1
size: few
V: TRBV7-9
D: -
DNA: TGTGCCAGCAGCCCAACCCTCGGCCCGTACAGCGGCCACACTGAAGCTTTCTTT
CDR3: CASSPTLGPYSGHTEAFF

J: TRBJ1-1
size: many
V: TRBV11-2
D: -
DNA: TGTGCCAGCAGCTTCCGACATCTTACTGAAGCTTTCTTT
CDR3: CASSFRHLTEAFF

J: TRBJ2-1
size: many
V: TRBV7-2
D: -
DNA: TGTGCCAGCAGCTCCTTCTGGGGGGGGGCAAGGGATGAGCAGTTCTTC
CDR3: CASSSFWGGARDEQFF

J: TRBJ2-3
size: many
V: TRBV5-4
D: -
DNA: TGTGCCAGCAGATCGCCTAGCACAGATACGCAGTATTTT
CDR3: CASRSPSTDTQYF

J: TRBJ1-1
size: many
V: TRBV2
D: -
DNA: TGTGCCAGCAGTGAAGAGGGAGAGACTGAAGCTTTCTTT
CDR3: CASSEEGETEAFF

J: TRBJ2-7
size: -
V: TRBV30
D: -
DNA: TGTGCCTGGAGTACCCCCTACGAGCAGTACTTC
CDR3: CAWSTPYEQYF

J: TRBJ2-1
size: medium-sized
V: TRBV20-1
D: TRBD2
DNA: TGCAGTGCTAGGCCGGGCGGACTAGCGGGGACCCCCAATGAGCAGTTCTTC
CDR3: CSARPGGLAGTPNEQFF

J: TRBJ2-3
size: many
V: TRBV24-1
D: -
DNA: TGTGCCACCGGGAGTACGACAGATACGCAGTATTTT
CDR3: CATGSTTDTQYF

J: TRBJ2-1
size: -
V: TRBV20-1
D: TRBD2
DNA: TGCAGTGCGGCGAGCGGGAGCAGCGACAATGAGCAGTTCTTC
CDR3: CSAASGSSDNEQFF

J: TRBJ2-7
size: many
V: TRBV20-1
D: -
DNA: TGCAGTGCCCAGTACCCGGGACAAGCCTACGAGCAGTACTTC
CDR3: CSAQYPGQAYEQYF

J: TRBJ1-1
size: many
V: TRBV12-3/TRBV12-4
D: -
DNA: TGTGCCAGCAATGCCTGGGTTGGTGAAGCTTTCTTT
CDR3: CASNAWVGEAFF

J: TRBJ2-3
size: many
V: TRBV11-2
D: -
DNA: TGTGCCAGCAGCTTGAGGGGGATCGGGGATACGCAGTATTTT
CDR3: CASSLRGIGDTQYF

J: TRBJ2-7
size: -
V: TRBV6-1
D: -
DNA: TGTGCCAGCAGGGAACCCGGGACAACAGGATACGAGCAGTACTTC
CDR3: CASREPGTTGYEQYF

J: TRBJ1-6
size: -
V: TRBV11-2
D: -
DNA: TGTGCCAGCAGCTTGGGGGGGCTTACTTCACCCCTCCACTTT
CDR3: CASSLGGLTSPLHF

J: TRBJ2-7
size: many
V: TRBV27
D: -
DNA: TGTGCCAGCCGCAAACCGGTTGGAATTACCTACGAGCAGTACTTC
CDR3: CASRKPVGITYEQYF

J: TRBJ2-7
size: -
V: TRBV24-1
D: TRBD1
DNA: TGTGCCACCAGTGATTTATCGGACAGGGTGCCTTCCTACGAGCAGTACTTC
CDR3: CATSDLSDRVPSYEQYF

J: TRBJ2-5
size: -
V: TRBV10-2
D: -
DNA: TGCGCCAGCAGTGATTCCCAACTTCCGGAGACCCAGTACTTC
CDR3: CASSDSQLPETQYF

J: TRBJ1-4
size: many
V: TRBV15
D: -
DNA: TGTGCCACCAGCGTCGCATGGGGCACAACTAATGAAAAACTGTTTTTT
CDR3: CATSVAWGTTNEKLFF

J: TRBJ2-1
size: few
V: TRBV12-3/TRBV12-4
D: -
DNA: TGTGCCAGCAGCGGACGGGGACCCTACAATGAGCAGTTCTTC
CDR3: CASSGRGPYNEQFF

J: TRBJ1-5
size: many
V: TRBV19
D: -
DNA: TGTGCCAGTAGTATAGCGGCAGCCGCGGGCAATCAGCCCCAGCATTTT
CDR3: CASSIAAAAGNQPQHF

J: TRBJ2-5
size: few
V: TRBV7-3
D: TRBD1
DNA: TGTGCCAGCAGCCCGGGACAGGGCCTCCGAGAGACCCAGTACTTC
CDR3: CASSPGQGLRETQYF

J: TRBJ1-1
size: many
V: TRBV20-1
D: TRBD1
DNA: TGCAGTGCTAGAGGACAGGGGATGAACACTGAAGCTTTCTTT
CDR3: CSARGQGMNTEAFF

J: TRBJ2-7
size: -
V: TRBV29-1
D: -
DNA: TGCAGCGTTGTCCGACACAATGACGAGCAGTACTTC
CDR3: CSVVRHNDEQYF

J: TRBJ1-6
size: many
V: TRBV10-3
D: -
DNA: TGTGCCATCAGTGCTTTCGTGGCTCTCCAAAGGACCTTT
CDR3: CAISAFVALQRTF

J: TRBJ2-3
size: many
V: TRBV4-1
D: TRBD2
DNA: TGCGCCAGCAGCCGAGGACTAGCGGAAGATACGCAGTATTTT
CDR3: CASSRGLAEDTQYF

J: TRBJ1-6
size: many
V: TRBV5-1
D: TRBD1
DNA: TGCGCCAGCAGCTGGGGGGACAGGCTGGATTCACCCCTCCACTTT
CDR3: CASSWGDRLDSPLHF

J: TRBJ2-2
size: -
V: TRBV19
D: TRBD2
DNA: TGTGCCAGTAGTATGCGGCTAGCGGGGTCTATGGGGGAGCTGTTTTTT
CDR3: CASSMRLAGSMGELFF

J: TRBJ2-1
size: many
V: TRBV11-2
D: -
DNA: TGTGCCAGCAGCTTAGGGGGGTCAGCCAATGAGCAGTTCTTC
CDR3: CASSLGGSANEQFF

J: TRBJ1-5
size: medium-sized
V: TRBV28
D: -
DNA: TGTGCCAGCAGTTTCTCCGACAGCCCCAATCAGCCCCAGCATTTT
CDR3: CASSFSDSPNQPQHF

J: TRBJ1-1
size: -
V: TRBV6-2/TRBV6-3
D: -
DNA: TGCGCCAGCAGTTACGACGCGGGGTGTGGCACTGAAGCTTTCTTT
CDR3: CASSYDAGCGTEAFF

J: TRBJ2-3
size: medium-sized
V: TRBV28
D: -
DNA: TGTGCCAGCATCCAGACTTCCGTCCCAGATACGCAGTATTTT
CDR3: CASIQTSVPDTQYF